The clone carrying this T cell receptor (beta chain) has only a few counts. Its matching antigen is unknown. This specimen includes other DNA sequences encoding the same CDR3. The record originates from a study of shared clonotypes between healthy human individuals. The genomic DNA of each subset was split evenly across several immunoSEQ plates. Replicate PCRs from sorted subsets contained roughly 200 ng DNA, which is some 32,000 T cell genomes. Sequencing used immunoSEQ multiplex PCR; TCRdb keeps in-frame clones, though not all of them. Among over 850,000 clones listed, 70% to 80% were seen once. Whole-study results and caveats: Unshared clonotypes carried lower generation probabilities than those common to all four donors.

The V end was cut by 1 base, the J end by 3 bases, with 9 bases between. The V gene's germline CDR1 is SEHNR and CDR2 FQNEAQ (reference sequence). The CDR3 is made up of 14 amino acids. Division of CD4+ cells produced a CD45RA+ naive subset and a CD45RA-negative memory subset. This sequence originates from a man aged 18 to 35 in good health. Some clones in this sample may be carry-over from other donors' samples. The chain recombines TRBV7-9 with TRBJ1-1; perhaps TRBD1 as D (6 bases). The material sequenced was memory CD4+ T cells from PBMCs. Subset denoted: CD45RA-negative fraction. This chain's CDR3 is CASSLVGGDTEAFF. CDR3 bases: TGTGCCAGCAGCTTAGTAGGGGGGGACACTGAAGCTTTCTTT.